This entry lists 14 T cell receptor beta chains sequenced from one sample in a study of blood T cell repertoires in COVID-19. Measured with immunoSEQ multiplex PCR; TCRdb has only the in-frame clones, and not every one. The profile shows some 220,000 clones, 65% to 85% of them singletons. What was sequenced was peripheral blood. All receptors derive from a human donor in a cohort sampled during active COVID-19.

This rearrangement joins TRBV2 to TRBJ1-2, with TRBD1 matching 8 bases. There are 15 residues in the CDR3. V dropped 7 bases and J dropped 14; count of bases not matched to a gene: 21. Germline CDR1 and CDR2: SNHLY and FYNNEI. The CDR3 spells CASTLSTGTGGEETF. The CDR3 DNA follows: TGTGCCAGCACCCTTTCGACCGGGACAGGAGGCGAGGAAACCTTC.

This clone was counted once. The chain's CDR3 is CAVRDRENEKLFF. In DNA form, the CDR3 reads TGTGCCGTGCGGGACAGGGAAAATGAAAAACTGTTTTTT. The rearrangement links TRBV10-3 to TRBJ1-4; 9 bases line up with TRBD1. The CDR3 totals 13 residues. Germline-derived CDR1 and CDR2 are ENHRY and SYGVKD. Losses at the gene ends were 11 bases for V and 5 bases for J; bases not matched to a gene: 6.

The J gene is TRBJ1-4, the V gene TRBV30; the D gene is possibly TRBD1 (5 bases). The CDR3 covers 14 residues. Looked up from germline, CDR1 is GTSNPN and CDR2 is SVGIG (reference sequence). V shed 2 bases and J shed 8 bases, with 15 bases lying between them. CDR3 in amino acids: CAWSPGGLAEKLFF. DNA for the CDR3: TGTGCCTGGAGTCCGGGGGGTTTGGCGGAAAAACTGTTTTTT.

This clone was detected only a few times. This chain uses TRBV5-1 with TRBJ1-2; D remains unclear. This CDR3 has 14 amino acids. The V end lost 4 bases, the J end lost 1 base, and 11 bases lay between the germline ends. Germline CDR1 is SGHRS and CDR2 is YFSETQ. CDR3 residues: CASSPNEGNYGYTF. The CDR3 nucleotides read TGCGCCAGCAGCCCTAACGAGGGTAACTATGGCTACACCTTC.

The J gene is TRBJ1-5, the V gene TRBV11-3; 7 bases are shared with TRBD1. Germline-derived CDR1 and CDR2 are SGHNT and YENEEA. J gave up 6 bases and V 1 base, and 6 bases lay outside the gene matches. The CDR3 totals 15 residues. CDR3 protein: CASSLVHRGRQPQHF. Written as DNA, the CDR3 is TGTGCCAGCAGCTTAGTTCATAGGGGGCGTCAGCCCCAGCATTTT.

The V call is TRBV15, the J call TRBJ2-3; the match to TRBD1 covers 7 bases. Trimming removed 6 bases from V and 5 bases from J; junction bases left unmatched: 2. CDR1 and CDR2 (germline): LNHNV, YYDKDF (reference sequence). The CDR3 spans 12 residues. CDR3 in DNA: TGTGCCACCAGAGGGGGCGGAGATACGCAGTATTTT. This encodes CATRGGGDTQYF. Full variable domain (missing parts from reference TRBV15 and TRBJ2-3): DAMVIQNPRYQVTQFGKPVTLSCSQTLNHNVMYWYQQKSSQAPKLLFHYYDKDFNNEADTPDNFQSRRPNTSFCFLDIRSPGLGDTAMYLCATRGGGDTQYFGPGTRLTVL.

This chain links TRBV28 with TRBJ2-5; tentatively, D is TRBD1 (7 bases). The V gene lost 6 bases and the J gene lost 5 bases, with 13 bases spanning the gap. This CDR3 contains 13 residues. Germline V lookup: CDR1 MDHEN, CDR2 SYDVKM. CDR3: CASREGAWETQYF. CDR3 nucleotide sequence: TGTGCCAGCAGGGAGGGGGCCTGGGAGACCCAGTACTTC.

This clone was counted a few times. This chain uses TRBV5-1 with TRBJ2-2; TRBD1 agrees at 8 bases. The trim removed 4 bases at V and 7 bases at J, leaving 9 bases unmatched. This CDR3 has 15 residues. Germline V gives CDR1 SGHRS, CDR2 YFSETQ. The CDR3 sequence is CASSPMDGQGGELFF. The CDR3 DNA is TGCGCCAGCAGCCCGATGGACGGACAGGGCGGGGAGCTGTTTTTT.

The rearrangement joins TRBV28 to TRBJ2-3; 12 positions match TRBD2. This CDR3 comprises 19 residues. With 5 bases clipped from V and 2 bases from J, the junction kept 14 bases outside the gene matches. From germline, CDR1 is MDHEN and CDR2 SYDVKM. CDR3 amino acids: CASSMTSGRGGRNTDTQYF. CDR3 nucleotides: TGTGCCAGCAGTATGACTAGCGGGAGAGGGGGTCGTAACACAGATACGCAGTATTTT.

For this clone: In the same sample, other DNA sequences code for this CDR3. The rearrangement joins TRBV30 to TRBJ2-5, with D unresolved. From germline, CDR1 is GTSNPN and CDR2 SVGIG (reference sequence). V was cut by 2 bases and J by 1 base, with 8 bases left in between. The CDR3 sequence is 13 residues long. CDR3 loop: CAWSRNSQETQYF. CDR3 in DNA: TGTGCCTGGAGTCGTAACAGCCAAGAGACCCAGTACTTC.

The V gene is TRBV12-5, the J gene TRBJ2-5, with D perhaps matching TRBD1 (5 bases). Trimming cost V 4 bases and J 5 bases, with 8 bases left between them. The CDR3 length is 12 residues. CDR1 and CDR2 (germline): LGHNT, FRNRAP. CDR3 sequence: CASGSPGETQYF. The DNA of the CDR3 is TGTGCTAGTGGTTCACCAGGGGAGACCCAGTACTTC.

This clone came up once. V gene TRBV5-1 combines with J gene TRBJ2-7, with 7 bases identical to TRBD1. Trimming at V came to 2 bases and at J to 1 base, leaving 6 bases not matched to a gene. CDR1 and CDR2 (germline): SGHRS, YFSETQ. The CDR3 has 15 amino acids. The CDR3 loop is CASSLAGTESYEQYF. The CDR3, as DNA: TGCGCCAGCAGCTTAGCCGGGACAGAGTCCTACGAGCAGTACTTC.

The rearrangement uses TRBV24-1 and TRBJ2-5, with TRBD2 as a possible D gene (5 bases). CDR3 size: 15 residues. The germline V gene encodes CDR1 KGHDR and CDR2 SFDVKD. The germline V and J ends were trimmed by 4 bases and 4 bases, with 15 bases remaining between them. CDR3 DNA: TGTGCCACCAGTGACCCACGAATCGCGGGAGAGACCCAGTACTTC. This encodes CATSDPRIAGETQYF.

The chain combines TRBV2 with TRBJ2-5, with 9 positions matching TRBD1. The V gene's germline CDR1 is SNHLY and CDR2 FYNNEI. The CDR3 totals 12 residues. The V and J ends lost 7 bases and 5 bases, in that order; junction bases with no gene match: 2. The CDR3 region is CASNRGPETQYF. CDR3 in DNA: TGTGCCAGCAACAGGGGGCCCGAGACCCAGTACTTC.